A single sample gave rise to the 28 T cell receptor beta chains below, sequenced in a study of blood T cell repertoires in COVID-19. TCRdb's copy holds only in-frame clones and misses some; the assay was immunoSEQ multiplex PCR. The data show approximately 170,000 clones, around nine tenths seen once. The material sequenced was peripheral blood. These receptors were taken from a man aged 65 to 79 with acute or convalescent COVID-19.

V usage is TRBV6-5 and J usage is TRBJ2-7; 7 positions match TRBD1. The CDR3 runs 14 residues. Germline values: CDR1 MNHEY, CDR2 SVGAGI. V was clipped by 4 bases and J by 6 bases; unmatched bases: 9. For the CDR3, the DNA is TGTGCCAGCAGTTCCCTGAAAGGGACAGTCGAGCAGTACTTC. Translating it yields CASSSLKGTVEQYF.

The chain combines TRBV12-3 or TRBV12-4 with TRBJ1-2; tentatively, D is TRBD1 (6 bases). V was shortened by 7 bases and J by 5 bases, with 14 bases between the two germline ends. The CDR3 is 13 residues long. The DNA for the CDR3 is TGTGCCAGCACCCCAGGGGCTGATTATGGCTACACCTTC. Translation: CASTPGADYGYTF.

This clone was picked up one time. The chain uses TRBV19 and TRBJ1-1, with a possible D match to TRBD1 (6 bases). This CDR3 has 16 amino acids. From germline, CDR1 is LNHDA and CDR2 SQIVND (reference sequence). V shed 4 bases and J shed 9 bases, with 24 bases lying between them. This CDR3 reads CASSRGAGVSTYQAFF. The CDR3 bases are TGTGCCAGTAGTAGAGGAGCAGGGGTTTCAACCTATCAAGCTTTCTTT.

The chain recombines TRBV6-5 with TRBJ2-1; D call uncertain. CDR1 and CDR2 (germline): MNHEY, SVGAGI. The V end was cut by 4 bases, the J end by 5 bases, with 12 bases between. The CDR3 totals 14 residues. The CDR3 nucleotides read TGTGCCAGCAGTTCCCCCCTAGGAAACAATGAGCAGTTCTTC. It is translated as CASSSPLGNNEQFF.

V gene TRBV7-3 combines with J gene TRBJ2-1; the match to TRBD2 covers 11 bases. This CDR3 has 16 amino acids. Trimming cost V 1 base and J 4 bases; bases outside gene matches: 3. Per the germline V gene, CDR1 is SGHTA and CDR2 is FQGTGA. CDR3: CASSLKRLAGYNEQFF. CDR3 nucleotide sequence: TGTGCCAGCAGCTTAAAAAGACTAGCGGGATACAATGAGCAGTTCTTC.

J is TRBJ2-1 and V is TRBV6-5; 14 bases fit TRBD2. Per germline, CDR1 MNHEY and CDR2 SVGAGI. The CDR3 is made up of 16 amino acids. V shed 4 bases, J shed 9 bases, and the junction held 8 bases outside the gene matches. For the CDR3, the DNA is TGTGCCAGCAGTTCCCCGACTAGCGGGAGGGGGGGTGAGCAGTTCTTC. This gives the protein CASSSPTSGRGGEQFF.

The gene calls are TRBV19 and TRBJ1-2; 9 bases map to TRBD1. The ends lost 7 bases at V and 4 bases at J; junction bases unmatched: 7. CDR1 is LNHDA and CDR2 is SQIVND in the germline V gene (reference sequence). The CDR3 has 14 residues. The CDR3 bases are TGTGCCAGTACCCGAACAGGGGGCGCCTATGGCTACACCTTC. Translation: CASTRTGGAYGYTF.

The chain joins TRBV3-1 (or the pseudogene TRBV3-2) to TRBJ2-7; D gene unclear. This CDR3 is built from 12 residues. Trimming left V 1 base short and J 4 bases short, with 5 bases between. CDR1 and CDR2 (germline): LGHDT, YNNKEL (reference sequence). In nucleotides, the CDR3 is TGTGCCAGCAGCCAAGCGAGGTACGAGCAGTACTTC. As protein: CASSQARYEQYF.

This rearrangement joins TRBV7-9 to TRBJ2-5, with 7 bases that match TRBD2. After removal of 5 bases from V and 5 bases from J, the junction contained 8 bases not matched to a gene. Germline V gene data show CDR1 as SEHNR and CDR2 as FQNEAQ (reference sequence). The CDR3 is 14 amino acids. The chain's CDR3 is CASSPRGRAETQYF. In DNA form, the CDR3 reads TGTGCCAGCAGCCCGCGGGGGAGGGCGGAGACCCAGTACTTC.

The chain joins TRBV12-3 or TRBV12-4 to TRBJ1-3, with a possible D match to TRBD1 (5 bases). The CDR3 contains 12 residues. The V end was cut by 6 bases, the J end by 3 bases, with 6 bases between. This chain's CDR3 is CASSRDGNTIYF. As DNA, the CDR3 is TGTGCCAGCAGCAGGGATGGAAACACCATATATTTT.

The chain recombines TRBV6-5 with TRBJ1-5; 8 bases agree with TRBD1. The CDR3 loop spans 14 amino acids. CDR1 is MNHEY and CDR2 is SVGAGI in the germline V gene. The V and J ends lost 6 bases and 6 bases, in that order; junction bases with no gene match: 7. The CDR3 sequence: CASSLGQGFQPQHF. The CDR3, as DNA: TGTGCCAGCAGCCTAGGACAGGGTTTTCAGCCCCAGCATTTT.

This rearrangement joins TRBV5-5 to TRBJ2-5; possible D gene TRBD2, 6 bases. Looked up from germline, CDR1 is SGHKS and CDR2 is YYEKEE (reference sequence). Between the trimmed V and J ends, which lost 3 bases and 7 bases, there was a span of 13 bases. The CDR3 length is 13 residues. The CDR3 region is CASSWTSEGTQYF. The CDR3 nucleotides are TGTGCCAGCAGCTGGACCTCGGAGGGGACCCAGTACTTC.

The chain has TRBV7-9 and TRBJ1-4; TRBD1 matches at 7 bases. The CDR3 runs to 15 residues. V lost 2 bases to trimming and J lost 3 bases; unmatched junction nucleotides: 3. Germline CDR1 SEHNR, CDR2 FQNEAQ (reference sequence). The CDR3 is CASSLHRGPNEKLFF. CDR3 sequence (DNA): TGTGCCAGCAGCTTACACAGGGGACCTAATGAAAAACTGTTTTTT.

This chain uses TRBV5-1 with TRBJ1-1, with 7 bases that match TRBD1. Unmatched junction bases numbered 6, after V lost 0 bases and J lost 4 bases. This CDR3 has 15 amino acids. Germline values: CDR1 SGHRS, CDR2 YFSETQ. The CDR3 spells CASSLGATGFTEAFF. CDR3 nucleotide sequence: TGCGCCAGCAGCTTGGGTGCGACAGGGTTCACTGAAGCTTTCTTT.

The V and J genes are TRBV21-1 and TRBJ2-5; the DNA was not compared with TRBD2, the D call given in the table. TRBV21-1 is labeled a pseudogene. This CDR3 region has 18 residues. DNA for the CDR3: TGTGCCAGCAGCAAAAGCGGGAAGAGTGCGACACTTCAAGAGACCCAGTACTTC. It yields the protein CASSKSGKSATLQETQYF.

As concerns this clone: The same CDR3 arises from other DNA sequences in this sample as well. This chain joins TRBV5-1 and TRBJ1-1, with TRBD1 as a possible D gene (5 bases). Germline V gene lookup returns CDR1 SGHRS and CDR2 YFSETQ. This CDR3 contains 13 residues. The ends were cut back, 2 bases at V and 1 base at J, with 6 bases in the middle. The CDR3 coding sequence is TGCGCCAGCAGCTTTACAGGGAACACTGAAGCTTTCTTT. This translates into CASSFTGNTEAFF.

The chain combines TRBV5-4 with TRBJ1-2; the D is unclear. Germline CDR1 and CDR2: SGHNT and YYREEE (reference sequence). This CDR3 is built from 14 residues. V lost 3 bases to trimming and J lost 4 bases, with 13 bases between them. CDR3 sequence (DNA): TGTGCCAGCAGCTCCCAGCGCGGTTCCTATGGCTACACCTTC. It yields the protein CASSSQRGSYGYTF.

The rearrangement uses TRBV6-2 or TRBV6-3 and TRBJ2-2, with D maybe TRBD1 (5 bases). The V and J ends lost 5 bases and 6 bases respectively, with 10 bases between them. Germline CDR1 is MNHEY and CDR2 is SVGEGT. This CDR3 has 13 amino acids. CDR3 DNA: TGTGCCAGCAGTCGACAGTCCTCCGGGGAGCTGTTTTTT. Protein sequence: CASSRQSSGELFF.

The chain has TRBV28 and TRBJ1-5; D is uncertain. The CDR3 totals 14 residues. V was clipped by 2 bases and J by 2 bases, with 7 bases between them. Germline V lookup: CDR1 MDHEN, CDR2 SYDVKM. This CDR3 reads CASSLLAGNQPQHF. The CDR3 DNA is TGTGCCAGCAGTTTACTGGCCGGCAATCAGCCCCAGCATTTT.

This sequence joins TRBV5-1 and TRBJ2-2; D remains ambiguous. There are 16 residues in the CDR3. V was pared by 6 bases and J by 0 bases, with 15 bases between. Per germline, CDR1 SGHRS and CDR2 YFSETQ. CDR3 residues: CASTLLPGSNTGELFF. CDR3 DNA: TGCGCCAGCACTCTACTTCCCGGGTCGAACACCGGGGAGCTGTTTTTT. Based on the CDR3 plus reference TRBV5-1 and TRBJ2-2, the full variable domain is KAGVTQTPRYLIKTRGQQVTLSCSPISGHRSVSWYQQTPGQGLQFLFEYFSETQRNKGNFPGRFSGRQFSNSRSEMNVSTLELGDSALYLCASTLLPGSNTGELFFGEGSRLTVL.

The rearrangement links TRBV18 to TRBJ1-6; 9 bases match TRBD1. Germline lookup yields CDR1 KGHSH and CDR2 LQKENI. This CDR3 is built from 17 residues. The J segment lost 8 bases and the V segment lost 1 base, leaving 9 bases of the junction unmatched. The CDR3 bases are TGTGCCAGCTCACCACGGGAGCGGACAGGGGTTTATTCACCCCTCCACTTT. This gives the protein CASSPRERTGVYSPLHF.

The chain is built from TRBV10-3 and TRBJ1-1; D is unclear. This CDR3 contains 12 residues. Germline V lookup: CDR1 ENHRY, CDR2 SYGVKD. DNA of the CDR3: TGTGCTGTATCAAAAGTCAGCACTGAAGCTTTCTTT. Protein: CAVSKVSTEAFF.

The chain is built from TRBV11-1 and TRBJ2-1, with no clear D. The germline V gene encodes CDR1 SGHAT and CDR2 FQDESV (reference sequence). Between the trimmed V and J ends, which lost 2 bases and 14 bases, there was a span of 19 bases. The CDR3 has 14 residues. CDR3 nucleotide sequence: TGTGCCAGCAGCTTAAGCCCCTCGACTTCCCTGGAGTTCTTC. This translates into CASSLSPSTSLEFF.

Turning to this clone: One end of the junction does not line up with germline, which may come from a read error. This sequence joins TRBV2 and TRBJ2-3; D is possibly TRBD1 (5 bases). This CDR3 comprises 15 residues. Germline V gene data show CDR1 as SNHLY and CDR2 as FYNNEI. CDR3 sequence (DNA): TGTGCCAGCCGTGACAGTCCTTCTAGCACAGATACGCAGTATTTT. Translated: CASRDSPSSTDTQYF.

V and J are TRBV24-1 and TRBJ2-1; 10 bases are shared with TRBD2. Trimming took 0 bases from V and 5 from J; bases not matched to a gene: 3. Germline CDR1 and CDR2: KGHDR and SFDVKD. This CDR3 contains 16 residues. CDR3 in amino acids: CATSDLRTSGNNEQFF. The CDR3 DNA reads as TGTGCCACCAGTGATTTGAGGACTAGCGGTAACAATGAGCAGTTCTTC.

This rearrangement joins TRBV19 to TRBJ2-5; 10 positions agree with TRBD2. CDR1 and CDR2 (germline): LNHDA, SQIVND (reference sequence). The V and J ends lost 6 bases and 4 bases, in that order; junction bases with no gene match: 8. The CDR3 totals 15 residues. The CDR3 coding sequence is TGTGCCAGTAGACCACCTAGCGGGGGTCGAGAGACCCAGTACTTC. Residues: CASRPPSGGRETQYF.

This clone appeared a few times. The chain is built from TRBV7-2 and TRBJ1-1, with 7 bases fitting TRBD1. Unmatched junction bases numbered 5, after V lost 6 bases and J lost 1 base. The V gene's germline CDR1 is SGHTA and CDR2 FQGNSA. This CDR3 has 14 amino acids. As DNA, the CDR3 is TGTGCCAGCAGTCCGGGACAGTGGAACACTGAAGCTTTCTTT. It translates to CASSPGQWNTEAFF.

The chain couples TRBV12-5 to TRBJ2-2; 9 bases fit TRBD1. V was clipped by 1 base and J by 6 bases; unmatched bases: 9. The V gene's germline CDR1 is LGHNT and CDR2 FRNRAP. CDR3 length: 17 amino acids. The CDR3 sequence: CASGLDSGTGHPGELFF. CDR3 in DNA: TGTGCTAGTGGTTTGGATTCCGGGACAGGGCATCCCGGGGAGCTGTTTTTT.